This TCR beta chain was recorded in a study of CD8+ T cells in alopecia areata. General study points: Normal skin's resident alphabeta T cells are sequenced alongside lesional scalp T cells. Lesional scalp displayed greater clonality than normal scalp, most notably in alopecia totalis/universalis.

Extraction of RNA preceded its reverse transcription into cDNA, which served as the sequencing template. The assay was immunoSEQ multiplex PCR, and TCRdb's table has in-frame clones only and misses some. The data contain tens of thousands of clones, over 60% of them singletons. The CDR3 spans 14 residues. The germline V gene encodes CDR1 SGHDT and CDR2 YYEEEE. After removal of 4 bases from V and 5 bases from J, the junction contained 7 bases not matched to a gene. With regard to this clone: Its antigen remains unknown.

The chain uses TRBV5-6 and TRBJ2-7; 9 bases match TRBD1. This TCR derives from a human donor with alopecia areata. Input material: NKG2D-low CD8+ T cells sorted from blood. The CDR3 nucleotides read TGTGCCAGCAGCCAAACCGGGACAGGGAACGAGCAGTACTTC. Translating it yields CASSQTGTGNEQYF. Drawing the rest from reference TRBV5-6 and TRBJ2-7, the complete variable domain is DAGVTQSPTHLIKTRGQQVTLRCSPKSGHDTVSWYQQALGQGPQFIFQYYEEEERQRGNFPDRFSGHQFPNYSSELNVNALLLGDSALYLCASSQTGTGNEQYFGPGTRLTVT.